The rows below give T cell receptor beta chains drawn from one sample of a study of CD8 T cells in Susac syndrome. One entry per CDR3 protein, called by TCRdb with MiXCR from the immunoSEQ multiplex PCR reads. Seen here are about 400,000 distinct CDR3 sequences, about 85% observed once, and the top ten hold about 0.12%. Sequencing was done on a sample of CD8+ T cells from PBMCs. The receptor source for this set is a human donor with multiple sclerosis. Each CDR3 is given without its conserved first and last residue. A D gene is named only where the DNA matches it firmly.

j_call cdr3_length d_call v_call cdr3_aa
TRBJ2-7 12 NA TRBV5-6 ASSSPLMGDEQY
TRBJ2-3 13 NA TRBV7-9 ASSFNTGTADTQY
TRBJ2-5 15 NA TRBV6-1 ASSESRPYPQQETQY
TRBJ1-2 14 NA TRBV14 ASSQRFDGTPVRPN
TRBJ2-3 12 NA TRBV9 ASSVEGELDTQY
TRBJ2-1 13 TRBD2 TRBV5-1 ASSPTSGRFDEQF
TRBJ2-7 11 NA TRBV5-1 ASSFETGYEQY
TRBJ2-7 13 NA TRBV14 ASSQYAGSSYEQY
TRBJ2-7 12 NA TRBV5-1 ASSLTGTPLEQY
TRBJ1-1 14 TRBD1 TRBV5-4 ASSLPDRGMNTEAF
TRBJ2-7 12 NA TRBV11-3 ASSPRGAPYEQY
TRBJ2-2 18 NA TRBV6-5 ASSYGVVLNSGPGTGELF
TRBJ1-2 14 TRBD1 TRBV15 ATSRIPGQGDYGYT
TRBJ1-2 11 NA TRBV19 ASSQHSDYGYT
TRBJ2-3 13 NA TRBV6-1 ASSEETASTDTQY
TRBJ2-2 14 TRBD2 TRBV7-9 ASSPKAGVLTGELF
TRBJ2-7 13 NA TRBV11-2 ASSFPGRSSYGQY
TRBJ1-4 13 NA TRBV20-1 SARDWTGPNEKLF
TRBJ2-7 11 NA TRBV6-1 ASSLFQIYEQY
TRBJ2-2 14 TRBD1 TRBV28 ASSLGQGYFTGELF
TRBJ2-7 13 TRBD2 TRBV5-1 ASSLDSAGAYEQY
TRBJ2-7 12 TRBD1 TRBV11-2 ASSLTDRGGEQY
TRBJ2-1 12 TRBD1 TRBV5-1 ASGPDRAYNEQF
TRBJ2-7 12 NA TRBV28 ASSTLQVTYEQY
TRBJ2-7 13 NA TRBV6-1 ASSEVGGSDYEQY
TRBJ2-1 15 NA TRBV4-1 ASSQDQGYGSYNEQF
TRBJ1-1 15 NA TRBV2 ASISTWQTGTNTEAF
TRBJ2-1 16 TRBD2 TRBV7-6 ASSLAGLAGVSYNEQF
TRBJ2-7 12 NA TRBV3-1 ASSQFGTSYEQY
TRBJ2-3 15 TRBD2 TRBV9 ASSVEGTSGGGDTQY
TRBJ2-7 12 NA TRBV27 ASSSGSTSYEQY
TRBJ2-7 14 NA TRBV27 ASSLDRDTSSYEQY
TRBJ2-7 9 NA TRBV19 ASGDHAEQY
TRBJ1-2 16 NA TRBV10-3 AISAIGAGENPNYGYT
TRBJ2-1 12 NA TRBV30 AWSLGRTYNEQF
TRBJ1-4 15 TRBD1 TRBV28 ASRLLGPGQHNEKLF
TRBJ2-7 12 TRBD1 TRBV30 AWSPGQGFNEQY
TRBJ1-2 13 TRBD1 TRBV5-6 ASSFLRGDLYGYT
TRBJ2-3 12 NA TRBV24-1 ATSAGALTDTQY
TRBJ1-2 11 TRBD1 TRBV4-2 ASSQETGFGYT
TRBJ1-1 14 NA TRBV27 ASSSNTGPPNTEAF